This T cell receptor (beta chain) emerged from a study of blood T cell repertoires in COVID-19. The wider study: PBMCs, B-cell-depleted T cells, or T cells were the source of the cDNA or gDNA that made up the material.

In the original workflow: Amplification with reference gene primers provided the estimates of nucleated cell counts. Profiled with immunoSEQ multiplex PCR; TCRdb holds only in-frame clones, not every one. Clonal size and the V and J genes are those of that table, whereas D and trimming came from the DNA. The data show roughly 81,000 clones, approximately 86% seen once. CDR3 length: 12 amino acids. Per germline, CDR1 LGHDT and CDR2 YNNKEL (reference sequence). V lost 4 bases, J lost 10 bases, and 13 bases lay in between. J is TRBJ1-1 and V is TRBV3-1 (or the pseudogene TRBV3-2); D uncertain. Material for sequencing was peripheral blood. The receptor comes from a man in his forties or fifties with acute or convalescent COVID-19. The CDR3 reads CASSPSEGRAFF. CDR3 DNA: TGTGCCAGCAGCCCCTCGGAGGGTCGAGCTTTCTTT.